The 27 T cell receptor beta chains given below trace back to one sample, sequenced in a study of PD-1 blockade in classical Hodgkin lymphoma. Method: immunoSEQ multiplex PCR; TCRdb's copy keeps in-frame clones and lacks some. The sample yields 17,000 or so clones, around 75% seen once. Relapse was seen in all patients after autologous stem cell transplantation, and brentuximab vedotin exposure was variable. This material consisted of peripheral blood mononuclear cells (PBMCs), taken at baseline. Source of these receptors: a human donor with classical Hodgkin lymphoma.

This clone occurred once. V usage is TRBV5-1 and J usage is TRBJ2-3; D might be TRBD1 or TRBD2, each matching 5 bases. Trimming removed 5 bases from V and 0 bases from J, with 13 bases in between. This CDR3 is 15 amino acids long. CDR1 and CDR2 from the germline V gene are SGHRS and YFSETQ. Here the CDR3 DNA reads TGCGCCAGCAGTTCATCCGGGACCAGCACAGATACGCAGTATTTT. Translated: CASSSSGTSTDTQYF.

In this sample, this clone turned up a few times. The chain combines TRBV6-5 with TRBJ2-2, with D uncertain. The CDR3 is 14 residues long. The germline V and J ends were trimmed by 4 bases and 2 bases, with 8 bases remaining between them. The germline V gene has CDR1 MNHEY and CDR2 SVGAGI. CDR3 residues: CASSWAENTGELFF. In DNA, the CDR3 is TGTGCCAGCAGTTGGGCCGAAAACACCGGGGAGCTGTTTTTT.

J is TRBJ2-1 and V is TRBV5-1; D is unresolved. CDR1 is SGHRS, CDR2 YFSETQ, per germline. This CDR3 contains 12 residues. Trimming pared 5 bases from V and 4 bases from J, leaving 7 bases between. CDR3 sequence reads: CASSSYYNEQFF. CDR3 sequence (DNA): TGCGCCAGCAGTTCCTATTACAATGAGCAGTTCTTC.

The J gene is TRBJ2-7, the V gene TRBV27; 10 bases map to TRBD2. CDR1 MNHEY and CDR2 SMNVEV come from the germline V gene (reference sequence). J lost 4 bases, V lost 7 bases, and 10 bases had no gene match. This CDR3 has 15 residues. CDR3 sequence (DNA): TGTGCCAGCACCCCTAGCGGGGGCCTTGGGTACGAGCAGTACTTC. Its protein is CASTPSGGLGYEQYF.

The CDR3 DNA follows: TGTGCCAGCAGCTTATCCGGCAGGGGAAGTGGGATGAGTAATCAGCCCCAGCATTTT. Protein product: CASSLSGRGSGMSNQPQHF. The chain links TRBV7-9 to TRBJ1-5; D may be TRBD1 (6 bases). Germline V gene lookup returns CDR1 SEHNR and CDR2 FQNEAQ (reference sequence). V lost 2 bases to trimming and J lost 4 bases, with 24 bases between them. CDR3 length equals 19 residues. The entire variable domain, with the rest obtained from reference TRBV7-9 and TRBJ1-5, is as follows: DTGVSQNPRHKITKRGQNVTFRCDPISEHNRLYWYRQTLGQGPEFLTYFQNEAQLEKSRLLSDRFSAERPKGSFSTLEIQRTEQGDSAMYLCASSLSGRGSGMSNQPQHFGDGTRLSIL.

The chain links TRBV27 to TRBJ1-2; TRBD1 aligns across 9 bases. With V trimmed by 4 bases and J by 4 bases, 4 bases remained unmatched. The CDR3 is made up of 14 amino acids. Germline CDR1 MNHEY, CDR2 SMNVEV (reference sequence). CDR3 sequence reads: CASSSGQGIYGYTF. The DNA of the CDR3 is TGTGCCAGCAGTTCCGGACAGGGGATCTATGGCTACACCTTC.

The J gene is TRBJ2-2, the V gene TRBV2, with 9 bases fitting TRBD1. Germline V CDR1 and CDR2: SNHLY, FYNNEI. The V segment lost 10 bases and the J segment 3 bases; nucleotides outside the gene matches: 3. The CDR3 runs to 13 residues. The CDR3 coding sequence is TGTGCCACACAGGGGGCGGACACCGGGGAGCTGTTTTTT. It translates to CATQGADTGELFF.

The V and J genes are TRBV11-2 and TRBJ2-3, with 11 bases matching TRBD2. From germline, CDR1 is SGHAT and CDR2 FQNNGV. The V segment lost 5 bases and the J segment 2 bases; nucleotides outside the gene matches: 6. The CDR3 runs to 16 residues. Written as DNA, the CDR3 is TGTGCCAGCAGCCCAGGACTAGCGGGCTCCACAGATACGCAGTATTTT. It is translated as CASSPGLAGSTDTQYF.

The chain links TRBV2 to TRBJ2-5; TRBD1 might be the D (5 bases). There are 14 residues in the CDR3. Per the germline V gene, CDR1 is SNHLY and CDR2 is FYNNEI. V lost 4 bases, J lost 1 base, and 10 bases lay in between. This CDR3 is CASSARQIQETQYF. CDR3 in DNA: TGTGCCAGCAGTGCCCGACAGATCCAAGAGACCCAGTACTTC.

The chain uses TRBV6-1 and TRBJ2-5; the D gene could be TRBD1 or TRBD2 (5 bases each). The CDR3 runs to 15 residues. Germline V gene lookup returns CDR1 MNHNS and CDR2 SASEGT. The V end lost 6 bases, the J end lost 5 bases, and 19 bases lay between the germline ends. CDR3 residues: CASSVFGSWGETQYF. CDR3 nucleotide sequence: TGTGCCAGCAGCGTCTTTGGCTCCTGGGGGGAGACCCAGTACTTC.

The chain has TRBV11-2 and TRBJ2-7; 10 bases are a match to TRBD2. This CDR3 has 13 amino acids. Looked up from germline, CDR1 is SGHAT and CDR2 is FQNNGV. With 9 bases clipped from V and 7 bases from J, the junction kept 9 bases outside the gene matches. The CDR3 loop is CASAASGSKEQYF. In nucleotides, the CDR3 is TGTGCCAGTGCGGCTAGCGGGAGTAAAGAGCAGTACTTC.

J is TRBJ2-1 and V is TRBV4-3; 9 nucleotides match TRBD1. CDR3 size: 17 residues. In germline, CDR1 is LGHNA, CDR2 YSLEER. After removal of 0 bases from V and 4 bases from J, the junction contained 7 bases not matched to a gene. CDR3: CASSQEGGTGYYNEQFF. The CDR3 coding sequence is TGCGCCAGCAGCCAAGAGGGCGGGACAGGGTATTACAATGAGCAGTTCTTC.

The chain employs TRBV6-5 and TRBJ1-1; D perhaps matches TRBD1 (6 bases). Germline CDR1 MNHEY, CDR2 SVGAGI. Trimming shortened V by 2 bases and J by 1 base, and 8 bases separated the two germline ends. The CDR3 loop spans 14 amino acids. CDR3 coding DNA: TGTGCCAGCAGTTACCTACAGGGGAACACTGAAGCTTTCTTT. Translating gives CASSYLQGNTEAFF.

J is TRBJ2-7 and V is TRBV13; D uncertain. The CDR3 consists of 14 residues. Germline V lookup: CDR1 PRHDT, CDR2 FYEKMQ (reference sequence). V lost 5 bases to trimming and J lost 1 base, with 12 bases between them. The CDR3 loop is CASSPEGPSYEQYF. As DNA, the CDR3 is TGTGCCAGCAGCCCTGAAGGTCCGTCCTACGAGCAGTACTTC.

The CDR3 coding sequence is TGTGCCAGCAGTGAATATTGGACCGCGGGGCAGTTCTTC. This codes for CASSEYWTAGQFF. This chain uses TRBV25-1 with TRBJ2-1, with D possibly being TRBD2 (5 bases). Germline loops: CDR1 MGHDK, CDR2 SYGVNS. The CDR3 contains 13 residues. V dropped 0 bases and J dropped 12 bases, with 12 bases sitting between them.

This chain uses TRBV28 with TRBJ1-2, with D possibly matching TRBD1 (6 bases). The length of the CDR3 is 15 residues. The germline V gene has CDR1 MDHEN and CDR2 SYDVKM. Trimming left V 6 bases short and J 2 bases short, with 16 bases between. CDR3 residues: CASRRLSDSNYGYTF. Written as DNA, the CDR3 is TGTGCCAGCAGGCGCCTTTCGGACAGCAACTATGGCTACACCTTC.

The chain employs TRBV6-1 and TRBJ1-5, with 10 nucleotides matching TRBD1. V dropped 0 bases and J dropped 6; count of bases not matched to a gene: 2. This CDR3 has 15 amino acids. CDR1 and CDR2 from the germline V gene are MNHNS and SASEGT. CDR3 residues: CASSEAWDRGQPQHF. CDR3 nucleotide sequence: TGTGCCAGCAGTGAAGCCTGGGACAGGGGTCAGCCCCAGCATTTT.

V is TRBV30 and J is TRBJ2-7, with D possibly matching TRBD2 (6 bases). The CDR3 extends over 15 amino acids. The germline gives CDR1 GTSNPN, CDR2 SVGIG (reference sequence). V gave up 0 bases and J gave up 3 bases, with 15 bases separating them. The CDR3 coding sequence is TGTGCCTGGAGTGTACAGGTCGGAGGGGTCTACGAGCAGTACTTC. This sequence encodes CAWSVQVGGVYEQYF.

The CDR3 reads CASSPTGHFQETQYF. Written as DNA, the CDR3 is TGTGCCAGCAGTCCCACGGGACATTTCCAAGAGACCCAGTACTTC. This chain links TRBV28 with TRBJ2-5; possibly TRBD1 for D (6 bases). This CDR3 has 15 residues. Per the germline V gene, CDR1 is MDHEN and CDR2 is SYDVKM. The germline V and J ends were trimmed by 5 bases and 1 base, with 14 bases remaining between them.

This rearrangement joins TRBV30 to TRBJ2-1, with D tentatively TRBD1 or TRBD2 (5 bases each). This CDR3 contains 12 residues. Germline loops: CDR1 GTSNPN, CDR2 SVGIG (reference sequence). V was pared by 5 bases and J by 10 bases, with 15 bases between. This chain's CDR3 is CAWARGPGEQFF. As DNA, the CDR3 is TGTGCCTGGGCGAGGGGACCCGGGGAGCAGTTCTTC.

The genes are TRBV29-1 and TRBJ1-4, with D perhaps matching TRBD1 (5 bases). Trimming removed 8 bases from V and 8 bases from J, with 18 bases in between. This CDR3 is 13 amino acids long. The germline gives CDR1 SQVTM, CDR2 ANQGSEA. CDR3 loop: CSFRGSSYEKLFF. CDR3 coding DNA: TGCAGCTTTAGGGGTTCTTCTTACGAAAAACTGTTTTTT.

The chain's CDR3 is CASSLKGGLSTGELFF. The CDR3 DNA sequence: TGTGCCAGCAGCTTAAAGGGGGGGCTGAGCACCGGGGAGCTGTTTTTT. The chain couples TRBV14 to TRBJ2-2; a weak D match, TRBD2 (7 bases). Trimming took 5 bases from V and 4 from J, leaving 17 bases between them. CDR1 is SGHDN, CDR2 FVKESK, per germline. The CDR3 contains 16 residues.

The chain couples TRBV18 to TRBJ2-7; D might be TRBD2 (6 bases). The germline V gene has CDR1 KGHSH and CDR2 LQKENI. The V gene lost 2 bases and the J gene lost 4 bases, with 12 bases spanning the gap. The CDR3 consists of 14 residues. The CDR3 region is CASSPAGGKYEQYF. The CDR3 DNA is TGTGCCAGCTCACCAGCTGGCGGGAAGTACGAGCAGTACTTC. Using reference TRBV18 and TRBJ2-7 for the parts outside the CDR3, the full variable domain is NAGVMQNPRHLVRRRGQEARLRCSPMKGHSHVYWYRQLPEEGLKFMVYLQKENIIDESGMPKERFSAEFPKEGPSILRIQQVVRGDSAAYFCASSPAGGKYEQYFGPGTRLTVT.

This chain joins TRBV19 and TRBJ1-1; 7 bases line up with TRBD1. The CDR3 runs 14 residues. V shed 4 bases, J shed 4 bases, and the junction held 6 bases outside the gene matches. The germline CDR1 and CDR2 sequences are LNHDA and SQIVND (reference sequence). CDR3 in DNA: TGTGCCAGTAGTACATTAGGGGGCGTCACTGAAGCTTTCTTT. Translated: CASSTLGGVTEAFF.

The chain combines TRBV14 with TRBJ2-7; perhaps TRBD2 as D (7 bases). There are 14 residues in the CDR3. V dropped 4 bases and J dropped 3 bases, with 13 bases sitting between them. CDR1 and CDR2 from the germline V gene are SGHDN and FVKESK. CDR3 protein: CASSPWGGLYEQYF. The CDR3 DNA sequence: TGTGCCAGCAGCCCCTGGGGGGGCCTCTACGAGCAGTACTTC.

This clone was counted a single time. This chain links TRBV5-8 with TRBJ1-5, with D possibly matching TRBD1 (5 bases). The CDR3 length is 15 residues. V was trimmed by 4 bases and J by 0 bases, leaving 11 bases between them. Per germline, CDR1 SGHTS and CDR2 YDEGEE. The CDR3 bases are TGTGCCAGCAGCCCGCGACAGTATAGCAATCAGCCCCAGCATTTT. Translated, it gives CASSPRQYSNQPQHF. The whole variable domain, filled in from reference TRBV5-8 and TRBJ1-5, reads EAGVTQSPTHLIKTRGQQATLRCSPISGHTSVYWYQQALGLGLQFLLWYDEGEERNRGNFPPRFSGRQFPNYSSELNVNALELEDSALYLCASSPRQYSNQPQHFGDGTRLSIL.

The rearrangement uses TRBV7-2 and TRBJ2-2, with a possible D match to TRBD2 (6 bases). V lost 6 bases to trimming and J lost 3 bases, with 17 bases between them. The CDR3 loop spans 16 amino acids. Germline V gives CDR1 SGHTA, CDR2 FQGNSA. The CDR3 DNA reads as TGTGCCAGCAGTCCAGTCGGGGGTCTCTACACCGGGGAGCTGTTTTTT. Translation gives CASSPVGGLYTGELFF.